The sequence of this T cell receptor beta chain was determined in a study of blood T cells in healthy people across ages. Study outcomes and limitations: Age brought a roughly linear fall in TCR beta diversity measured per million T cells. Expanded clonotype changes were possibly confounded by unknown donor CMV status.

The donors, aged 6 to 90, were healthy Caucasians from Russia. Using a J-beta primer mix together with a sample-barcoded 5' primer, a second PCR was run for about 6 to 11 cycles. TCRdb redid the calling of the 5' RACE reads with MiXCR, one entry per CDR3 protein. The sample yields under 950,000 distinct CDR3 sequences, 20% to 25% seen once. CDR3 size: 13 residues. V dropped 10 bases and J dropped 5 bases, with 15 bases sitting between them. CDR1 and CDR2 (germline): MDHEN, SYDVKM. As regards this clonotype: Its antigen is unknown.

The sequence derives from a man aged 65 to 85 in good health. The specimen was blood. J is TRBJ1-5 and V is TRBV28, with D possibly being TRBD1 (6 bases). CDR3 region: CATNRVEDQPQHF. CDR3 bases: TGTGCCACCAACAGGGTCGAGGATCAGCCCCAGCATTTT.